This TCR beta chain was recorded in a study of blood T cell repertoires in COVID-19. Authors' methods: The authors estimated nucleated cell counts from reference gene primer amplification. Clones were read by immunoSEQ multiplex PCR, and TCRdb kept only the in-frame ones, dropping some. V and J calls and clone size come straight from that table; D and trimming were deduced from the DNA. Here the sample spans about 480,000 clones, roughly 87% being singletons. Input material: PBMCs or T cells enriched from blood (not recorded which). This receptor was obtained from a woman under 30 with acute COVID-19.

The DNA for the CDR3 is TGTGCCAGCAGTGACATGAACACTGAAGCTTTCTTT. Protein sequence: CASSDMNTEAFF. This chain joins TRBV25-1 and TRBJ1-1, with no clear D. CDR1 and CDR2 (germline): MGHDK, SYGVNS. This CDR3 comprises 12 residues. V lost 3 bases, J lost 0 bases, and 2 bases lay in between. The variable domain in full, completed from reference TRBV25-1 and TRBJ1-1, reads EADIYQTPRYLVIGTGKKITLECSQTMGHDKMYWYQQDPGMELHLIHYSYGVNSTEKGDLSSESTVSRIRTEHFPLTLESARPSHTSQYLCASSDMNTEAFFGQGTRLTVV.